In its sample, the clone carrying this T cell receptor (beta chain) was seen once. TCRdb used MiXCR to reprocess the PCR reads, holding one entry per CDR3 protein. Here the sample spans about 10,000 distinct CDR3 sequences, 25% to 35% being singletons. The data stem from a study of immune characterization of retroperitoneal liposarcoma. Deletions cut 7 bases from V and 2 bases from J, with 18 bases between. The CDR3 runs 16 residues. Germline CDR1 SGHTA, CDR2 FQGNSA. The TCR sequence derives from a male donor with retroperitoneal liposarcoma. This chain connects TRBV7-2 to TRBJ2-1; D remains ambiguous. The sample consisted of tumor tissue. The CDR3 loop reads CASILKNRRAYNEQFF. The CDR3, as DNA: TGTGCCAGCATCTTGAAGAATCGAAGGGCCTACAATGAGCAGTTCTTC.